The 5 T cell receptor beta chains presented below share a single source sample, sequenced in a study of cytomegalovirus exposure and HLA in healthy donors. Use of 60 Vbeta and 13 Jbeta primers characterized the PCR. Profiling relied on immunoSEQ multiplex PCR, and the TCRdb table lists in-frame clones only, not all of them. Of 150,000 to 200,000 clones in the sample, roughly three quarters are singletons; the top ten hold roughly 7.1%. Sequenced sample: PBMCs. Receptors originate from a man in his forties in good health and CMV-seropositive.

The chain uses TRBV4-1 and TRBJ1-2, with D perhaps matching TRBD1 (6 bases). V was trimmed by 1 base and J by 9 bases, leaving 18 bases between them. Germline V lookup: CDR1 MGHRA, CDR2 YSYEKL. The CDR3 totals 15 residues. CDR3 nucleotides: TGCGCCAGCAGCCAAGCCAGGGGCAGGACGTGGAGCTACACCTTC. It codes for CASSQARGRTWSYTF.

The chain couples TRBV9 to TRBJ2-4; TRBD2 aligns across 11 bases. The germline gives CDR1 SGDLS, CDR2 YYNGEE. V was pared by 0 bases and J by 2 bases, with 1 base of the junction left unmatched. The CDR3 extends over 16 amino acids. The CDR3 protein is CASSVASGGSKNIQYF. The DNA of the CDR3 is TGTGCCAGCAGCGTAGCTAGCGGGGGGTCCAAAAACATTCAGTACTTC.

The chain recombines TRBV11-3 with TRBJ1-1; 9 bases are shared with TRBD1. V shed 5 bases and J 1 base; nucleotides not matched to a gene: 8. This CDR3 has 16 residues. Germline CDR1 and CDR2: SGHNT and YENEEA. The CDR3 DNA follows: TGTGCCAGCAGCCTGGGGACAGGGCGGAGGAACACTGAAGCTTTCTTT. Amino acid sequence: CASSLGTGRRNTEAFF. The complete variable domain, with remaining parts taken from reference TRBV11-3 and TRBJ1-1, reads EAGVVQSPRYKIIEKKQPVAFWCNPISGHNTLYWYLQNLGQGPELLIRYENEEAVDDSQLPKDRFSAERLKGVDSTLKIQPAELGDSAVYLCASSLGTGRRNTEAFFGQGTRLTVV.

There are a few counts of this clone. At one end the junction does not follow the germline gene, possibly because of a read error. The CDR3 sequence: CASSSIARGSNTGELFF. CDR3 in DNA: TGTGCTAGCAGCTCGATAGCTAGGGGGTCGAACACCGGGGAGCTGTTTTTT. The chain carries TRBV7-7 and TRBJ2-2; D is possibly TRBD1 (6 bases). Germline CDR1 reads SSHAT; CDR2 reads FNYEAQ (reference sequence). The CDR3 loop spans 17 amino acids.

The chain is built from TRBV6-5 and TRBJ1-6; D gene unclear. Trimming left V 2 bases short and J 6 bases short, with 8 bases between. This CDR3 contains 14 residues. Germline lookup yields CDR1 MNHEY and CDR2 SVGAGI. The CDR3 nucleotides read TGTGCCAGCAGTTACCTCCAACTTAATTCACCCCTCCACTTT. Translated: CASSYLQLNSPLHF.